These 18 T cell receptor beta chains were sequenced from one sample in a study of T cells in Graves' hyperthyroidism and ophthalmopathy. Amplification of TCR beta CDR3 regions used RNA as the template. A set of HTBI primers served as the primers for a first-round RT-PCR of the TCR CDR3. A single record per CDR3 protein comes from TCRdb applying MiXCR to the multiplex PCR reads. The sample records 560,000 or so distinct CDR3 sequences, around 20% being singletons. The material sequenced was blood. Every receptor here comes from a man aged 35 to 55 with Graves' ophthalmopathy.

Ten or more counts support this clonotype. CDR3 in DNA: TGTGCCGCATCACGGGAGGTCTTGGGCACTGAAGCTTTCTTT. Encoded protein: CAASREVLGTEAFF. The rearrangement uses TRBV2 and TRBJ1-1; unclear D gene. This CDR3 contains 14 residues. CDR1 SNHLY and CDR2 FYNNEI come from the germline V gene. Trimming removed 11 bases from V and 4 bases from J, with 20 bases in between.

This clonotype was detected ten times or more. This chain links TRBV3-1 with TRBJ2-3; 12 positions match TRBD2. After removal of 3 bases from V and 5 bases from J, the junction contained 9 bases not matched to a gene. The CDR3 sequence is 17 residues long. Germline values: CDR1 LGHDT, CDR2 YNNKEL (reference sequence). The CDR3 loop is CASSHRLAGAQGDTQYF. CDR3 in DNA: TGTGCCAGCAGCCATCGACTAGCGGGGGCCCAGGGAGATACGCAGTATTTT.

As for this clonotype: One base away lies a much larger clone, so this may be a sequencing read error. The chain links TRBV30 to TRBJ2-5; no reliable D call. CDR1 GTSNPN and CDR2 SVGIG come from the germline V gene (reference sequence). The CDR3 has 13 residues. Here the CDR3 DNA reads TGTGCCTGGAGTGGGGTTGGCCAAGAGACCCAGCACTTC. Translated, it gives CAWSGVGQETQHF. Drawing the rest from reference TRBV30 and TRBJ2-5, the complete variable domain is SQTIHQWPATLVQPVGSPLSLECTVEGTSNPNLYWYRQAAGRGLQLLFYSVGIGQISSEVPQNLSASRPQDRQFILSSKKLLLSDSGFYLCAWSGVGQETQHFGPGTRLLVL.

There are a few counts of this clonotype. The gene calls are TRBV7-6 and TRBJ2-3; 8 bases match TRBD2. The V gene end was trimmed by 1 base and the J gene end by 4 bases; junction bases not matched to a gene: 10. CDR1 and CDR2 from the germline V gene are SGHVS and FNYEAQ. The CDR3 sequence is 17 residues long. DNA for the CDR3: TGTGCCAGCAGCTTAGTGGGACCAGCGGGGGACCCAGATACGCAGTATTTT. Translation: CASSLVGPAGDPDTQYF.

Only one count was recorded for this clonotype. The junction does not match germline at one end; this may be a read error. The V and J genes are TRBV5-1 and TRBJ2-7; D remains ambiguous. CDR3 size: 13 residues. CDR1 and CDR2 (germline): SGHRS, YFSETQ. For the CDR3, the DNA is TGCGCCAGCACCGGTTTAATTTCCTACGAGCAGCACTTC. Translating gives CASTGLISYEQHF.

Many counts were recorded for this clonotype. CDR3 sequence (DNA): TGCGCCAGCAGCTTGGCCGGTGACTCGCGGGGCGAGCAGTACTTC. As protein: CASSLAGDSRGEQYF. This chain uses TRBV5-1 with TRBJ2-7; possible D gene TRBD2, 6 bases. Looked up from germline, CDR1 is SGHRS and CDR2 is YFSETQ. CDR3 length: 15 residues. V was shortened by 0 bases and J by 6 bases, with 16 bases between the two germline ends. The full variable domain, in which reference TRBV5-1 and TRBJ2-7 provide the parts outside the CDR3, is KAGVTQTPRYLIKTRGQQVTLSCSPISGHRSVSWYQQTPGQGLQFLFEYFSETQRNKGNFPGRFSGRQFSNSRSEMNVSTLELGDSALYLCASSLAGDSRGEQYFGPGTRLTVT.

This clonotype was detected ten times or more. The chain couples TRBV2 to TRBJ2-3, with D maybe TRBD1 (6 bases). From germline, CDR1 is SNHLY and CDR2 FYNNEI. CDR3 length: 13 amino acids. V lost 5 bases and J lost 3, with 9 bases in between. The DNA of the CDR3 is TGTGCCAGCAGTAATGGACAGACAGATACGCAGTATTTT. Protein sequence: CASSNGQTDTQYF.

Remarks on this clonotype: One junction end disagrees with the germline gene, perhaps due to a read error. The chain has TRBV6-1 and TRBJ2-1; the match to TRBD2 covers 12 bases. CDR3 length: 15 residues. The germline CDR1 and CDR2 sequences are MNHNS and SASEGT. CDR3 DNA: TGTGCCGGCAGTGACTCGACTAGCGGGAGCAATGAGCAGTTCTTC. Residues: CAGSDSTSGSNEQFF.

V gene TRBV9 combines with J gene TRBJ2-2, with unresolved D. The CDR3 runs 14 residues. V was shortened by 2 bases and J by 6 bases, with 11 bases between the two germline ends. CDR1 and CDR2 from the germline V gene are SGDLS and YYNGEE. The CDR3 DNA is TGTGCCAGCAGCGTGAGGACCTCGGCCGGGGAGCTGTTTTTT. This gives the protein CASSVRTSAGELFF.

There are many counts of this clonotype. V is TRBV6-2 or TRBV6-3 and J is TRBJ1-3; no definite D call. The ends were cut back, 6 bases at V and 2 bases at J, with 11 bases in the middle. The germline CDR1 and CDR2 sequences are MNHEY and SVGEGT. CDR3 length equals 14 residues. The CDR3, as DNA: TGTGCCAGCAGCCCGGCCGGAGCTGGAAACACCATATATTTT. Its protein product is CASSPAGAGNTIYF.

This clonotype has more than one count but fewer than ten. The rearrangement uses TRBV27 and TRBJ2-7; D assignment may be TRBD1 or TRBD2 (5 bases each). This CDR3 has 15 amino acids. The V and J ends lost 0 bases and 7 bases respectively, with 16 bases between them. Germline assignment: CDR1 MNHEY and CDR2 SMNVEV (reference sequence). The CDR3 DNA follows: TGTGCCAGCAGTTTATCGGGACCCGCCCTGGGGGAGCAGTACTTC. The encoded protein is CASSLSGPALGEQYF.

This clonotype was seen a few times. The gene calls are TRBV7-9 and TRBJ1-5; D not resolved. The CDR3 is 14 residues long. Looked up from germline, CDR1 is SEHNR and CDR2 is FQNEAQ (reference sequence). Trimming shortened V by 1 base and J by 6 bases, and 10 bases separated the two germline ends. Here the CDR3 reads CASSLGGFSQPQHF. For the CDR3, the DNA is TGTGCCAGCAGCTTAGGAGGGTTCTCTCAGCCCCAGCATTTT.

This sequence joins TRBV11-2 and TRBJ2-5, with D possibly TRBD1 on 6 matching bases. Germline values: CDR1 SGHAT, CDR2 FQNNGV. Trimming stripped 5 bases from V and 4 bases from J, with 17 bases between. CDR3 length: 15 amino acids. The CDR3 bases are TGTGCCAGCAGCGTTGGACAGACGAGGGTAGAGACCCAGTACTTC. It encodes CASSVGQTRVETQYF.

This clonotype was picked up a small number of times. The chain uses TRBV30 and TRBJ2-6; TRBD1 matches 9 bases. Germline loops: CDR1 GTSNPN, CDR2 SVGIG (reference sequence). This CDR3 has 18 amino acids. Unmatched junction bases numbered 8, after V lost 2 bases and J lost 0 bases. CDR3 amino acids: CAWSPRTGVLSGANVLTF. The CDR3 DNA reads TGTGCCTGGAGTCCCCGGACAGGGGTTCTCTCTGGGGCCAACGTCCTGACTTTC.

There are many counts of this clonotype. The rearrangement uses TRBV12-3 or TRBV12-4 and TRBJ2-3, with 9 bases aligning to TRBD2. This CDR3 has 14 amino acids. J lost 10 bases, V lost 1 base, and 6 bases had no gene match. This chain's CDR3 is CASSLDGGLAPQYF. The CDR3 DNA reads TGTGCCAGCAGTTTAGACGGGGGACTAGCCCCGCAGTATTTT.

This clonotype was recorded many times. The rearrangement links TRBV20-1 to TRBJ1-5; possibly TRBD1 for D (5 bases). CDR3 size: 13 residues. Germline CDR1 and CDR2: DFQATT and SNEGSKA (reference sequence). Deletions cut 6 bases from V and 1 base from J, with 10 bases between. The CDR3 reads CSASGGSNQPQHF. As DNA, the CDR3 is TGCAGTGCCTCCGGGGGGAGCAATCAGCCCCAGCATTTT.

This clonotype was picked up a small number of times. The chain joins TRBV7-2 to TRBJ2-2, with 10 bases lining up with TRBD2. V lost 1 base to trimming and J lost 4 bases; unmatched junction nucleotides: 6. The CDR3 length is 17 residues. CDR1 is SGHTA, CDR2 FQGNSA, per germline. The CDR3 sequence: CASSLERTSGFTGELFF. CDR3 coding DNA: TGTGCCAGCAGCTTAGAGAGGACTAGCGGATTCACCGGGGAGCTGTTTTTT.

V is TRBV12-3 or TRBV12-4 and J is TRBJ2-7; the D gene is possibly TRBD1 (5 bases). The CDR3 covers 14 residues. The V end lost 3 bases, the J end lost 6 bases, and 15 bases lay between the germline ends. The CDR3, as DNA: TGTGCCAGCAGTTTGGGGCGGAGAAGGGGCGAGCAGTACTTC. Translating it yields CASSLGRRRGEQYF.